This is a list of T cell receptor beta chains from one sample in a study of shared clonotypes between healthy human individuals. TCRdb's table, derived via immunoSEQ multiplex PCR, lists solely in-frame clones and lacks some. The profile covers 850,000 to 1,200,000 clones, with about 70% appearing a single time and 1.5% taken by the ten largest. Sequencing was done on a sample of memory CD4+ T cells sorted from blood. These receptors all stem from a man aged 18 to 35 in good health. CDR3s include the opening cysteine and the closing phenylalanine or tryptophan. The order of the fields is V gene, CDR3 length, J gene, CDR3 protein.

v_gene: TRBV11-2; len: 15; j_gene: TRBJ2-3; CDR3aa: CASSRSGTPSDTQYF
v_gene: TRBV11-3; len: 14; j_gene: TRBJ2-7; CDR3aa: CASSRNSASYEQYF
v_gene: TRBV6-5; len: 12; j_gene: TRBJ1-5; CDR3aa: CASGRVNQPQHF
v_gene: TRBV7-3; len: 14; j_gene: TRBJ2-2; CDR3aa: CASNGGGNTGELFF
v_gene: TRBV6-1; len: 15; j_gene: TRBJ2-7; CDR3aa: CASSESSGGWGEQYF
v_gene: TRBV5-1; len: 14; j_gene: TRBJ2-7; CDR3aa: CASSYGSYSYEQYF
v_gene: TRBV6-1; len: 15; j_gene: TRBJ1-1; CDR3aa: CASNMGQAMNTEAFF
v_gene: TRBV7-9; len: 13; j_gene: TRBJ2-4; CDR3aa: CASSPGAKNIQYF
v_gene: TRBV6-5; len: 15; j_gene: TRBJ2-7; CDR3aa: CASSYAGARSYEQYF
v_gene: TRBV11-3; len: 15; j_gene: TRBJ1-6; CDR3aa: CASSSPGRYNSPLHF
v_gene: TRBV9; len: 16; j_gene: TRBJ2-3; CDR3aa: CASSPMTSSGTDTQYF
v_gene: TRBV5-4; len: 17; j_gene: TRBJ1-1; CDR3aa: CASSEDRGGLLNTEAFF
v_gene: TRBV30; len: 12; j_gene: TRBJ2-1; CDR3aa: CAWSGRGFEQFF
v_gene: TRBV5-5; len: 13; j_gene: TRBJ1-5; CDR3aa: CASSLLGNQPQHF
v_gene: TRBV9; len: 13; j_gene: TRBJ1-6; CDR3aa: CASSRGLDSPLHF
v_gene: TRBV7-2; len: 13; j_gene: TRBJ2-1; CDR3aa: CASSLPSVNEQFF
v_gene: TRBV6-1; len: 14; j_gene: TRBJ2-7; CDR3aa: CASSEPGLSYEQYF
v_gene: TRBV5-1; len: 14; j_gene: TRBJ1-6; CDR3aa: CASRLSSYNSPLHF
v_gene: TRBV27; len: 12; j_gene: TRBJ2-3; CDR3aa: CASSLYRDRLYF
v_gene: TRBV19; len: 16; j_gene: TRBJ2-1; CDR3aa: CASSIAAPILYNEQFF
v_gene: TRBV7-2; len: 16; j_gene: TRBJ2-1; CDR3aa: CASSLELARSYNEQFF
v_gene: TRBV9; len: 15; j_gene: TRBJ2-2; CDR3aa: CASSVITGDTGELFF
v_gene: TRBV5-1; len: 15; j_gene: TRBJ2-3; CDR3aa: CASSSIGTDTDTQYF
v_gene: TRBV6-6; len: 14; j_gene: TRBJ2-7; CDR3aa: CASSPGQGRYEQYF
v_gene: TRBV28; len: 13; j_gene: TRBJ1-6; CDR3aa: CASNGRYNSPLHF
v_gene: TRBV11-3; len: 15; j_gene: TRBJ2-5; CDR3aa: CASSFSGGYQETQYF
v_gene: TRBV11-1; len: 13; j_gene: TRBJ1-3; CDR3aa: CASSLRGGNTIYF
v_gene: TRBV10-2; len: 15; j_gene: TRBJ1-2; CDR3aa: CASSDPVGTHYGYTF
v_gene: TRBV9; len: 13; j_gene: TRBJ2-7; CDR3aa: CASSATQGSEQYF
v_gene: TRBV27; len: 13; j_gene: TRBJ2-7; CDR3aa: CASSLEGRYEQYF
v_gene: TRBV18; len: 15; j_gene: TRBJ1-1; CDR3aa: CASSQDRLGNTEAFF
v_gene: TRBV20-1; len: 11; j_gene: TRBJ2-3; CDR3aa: CSVRVADTQYF
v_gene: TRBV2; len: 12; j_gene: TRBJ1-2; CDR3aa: CASNRVGYGYTF
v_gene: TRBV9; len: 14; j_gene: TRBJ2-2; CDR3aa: CASSPVFGTGELFF
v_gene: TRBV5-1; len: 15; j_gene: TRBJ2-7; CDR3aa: CASSRSGGSSYEQYF
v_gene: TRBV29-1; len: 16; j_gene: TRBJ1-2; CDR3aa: CSVDLSTGTGGAGYTF
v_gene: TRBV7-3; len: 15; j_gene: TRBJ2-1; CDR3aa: CASSRGGGGPNEQFF
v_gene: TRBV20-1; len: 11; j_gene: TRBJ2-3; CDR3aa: CSAGQTDTQYF
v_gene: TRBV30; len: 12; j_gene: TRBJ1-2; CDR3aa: CAWSVSQHGYTF
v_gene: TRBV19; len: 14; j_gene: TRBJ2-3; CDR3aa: CASSLGVETDTQYF
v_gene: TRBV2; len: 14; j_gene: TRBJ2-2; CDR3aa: CASSLRQEAGELFF
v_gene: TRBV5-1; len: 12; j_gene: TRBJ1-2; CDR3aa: CASSLAGHGYTF
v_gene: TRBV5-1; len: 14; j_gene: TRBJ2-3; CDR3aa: CASSGGQGTDTQYF
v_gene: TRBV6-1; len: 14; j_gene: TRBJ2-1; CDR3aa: CASSERSLRDEQFF
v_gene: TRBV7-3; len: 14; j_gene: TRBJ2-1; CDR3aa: CASSSPGLIKEQFF
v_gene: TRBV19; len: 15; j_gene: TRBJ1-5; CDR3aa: CASSKGARSNQPQHF
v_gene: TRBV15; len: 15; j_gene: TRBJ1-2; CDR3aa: CATPDRGGWNYGYTF
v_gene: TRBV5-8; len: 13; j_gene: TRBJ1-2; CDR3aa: CASSFHINYGYTF
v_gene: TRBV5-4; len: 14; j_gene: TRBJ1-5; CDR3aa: CASSLGTVDTPQHF
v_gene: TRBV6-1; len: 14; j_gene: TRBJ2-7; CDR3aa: CASRLDFSSYEQYF
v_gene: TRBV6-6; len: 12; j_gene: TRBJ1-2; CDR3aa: CASLTGAHGYTF
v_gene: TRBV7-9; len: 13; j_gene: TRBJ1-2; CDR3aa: CASSYGQDYGYTF
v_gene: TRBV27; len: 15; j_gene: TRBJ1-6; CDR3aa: CASSFSRGIGSPLHF
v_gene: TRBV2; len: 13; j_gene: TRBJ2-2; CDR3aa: CATKGEATGELFF
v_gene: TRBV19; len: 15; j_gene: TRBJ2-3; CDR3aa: CASSYPGQGTDTQYF
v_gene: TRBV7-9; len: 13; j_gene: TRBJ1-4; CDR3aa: CASSLDASEKLFF
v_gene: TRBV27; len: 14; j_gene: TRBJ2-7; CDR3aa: CASSRDGRSYEQYF
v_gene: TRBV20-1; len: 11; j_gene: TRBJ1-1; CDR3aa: CRAKQNTEAFF
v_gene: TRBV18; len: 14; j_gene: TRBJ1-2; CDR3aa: CASSLDRDNYGYTF
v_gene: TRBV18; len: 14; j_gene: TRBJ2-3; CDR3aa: CASSPGTAADTQYF